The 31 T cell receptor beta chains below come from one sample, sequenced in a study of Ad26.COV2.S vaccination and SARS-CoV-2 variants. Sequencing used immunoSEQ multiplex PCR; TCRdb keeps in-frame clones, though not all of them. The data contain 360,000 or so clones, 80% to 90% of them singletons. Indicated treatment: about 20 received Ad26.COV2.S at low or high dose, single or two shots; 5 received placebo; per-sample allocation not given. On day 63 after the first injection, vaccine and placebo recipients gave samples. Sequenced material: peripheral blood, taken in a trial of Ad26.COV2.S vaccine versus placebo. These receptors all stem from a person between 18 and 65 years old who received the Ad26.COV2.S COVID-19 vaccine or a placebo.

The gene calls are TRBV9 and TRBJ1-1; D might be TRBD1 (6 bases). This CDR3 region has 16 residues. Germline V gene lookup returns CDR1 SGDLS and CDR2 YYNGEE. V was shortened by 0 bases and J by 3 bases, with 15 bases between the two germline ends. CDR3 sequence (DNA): TGTGCCAGCAGCGTAGAGGACAGTTTTTTCGACACTGAAGCTTTCTTT. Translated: CASSVEDSFFDTEAFF.

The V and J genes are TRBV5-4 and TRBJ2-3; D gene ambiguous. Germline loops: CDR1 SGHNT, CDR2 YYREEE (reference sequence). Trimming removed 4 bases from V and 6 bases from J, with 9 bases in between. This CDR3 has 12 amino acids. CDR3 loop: CASSVRWDTQYF. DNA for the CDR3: TGTGCCAGCAGCGTCAGGTGGGATACGCAGTATTTT.

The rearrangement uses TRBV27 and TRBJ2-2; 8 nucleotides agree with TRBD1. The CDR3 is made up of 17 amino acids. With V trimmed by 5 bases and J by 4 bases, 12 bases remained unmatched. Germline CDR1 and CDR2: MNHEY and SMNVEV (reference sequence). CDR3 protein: CASSTYRDRRSTGELFF. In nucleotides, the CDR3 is TGTGCCAGCAGTACCTACCGGGACAGGAGGAGCACCGGGGAGCTGTTTTTT.

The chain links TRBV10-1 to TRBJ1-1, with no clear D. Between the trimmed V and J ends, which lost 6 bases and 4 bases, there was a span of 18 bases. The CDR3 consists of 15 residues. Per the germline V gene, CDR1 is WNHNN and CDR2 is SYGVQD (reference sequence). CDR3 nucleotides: TGCGCCAGCAGCCAGACCCCCAATTCATCCACTGAAGCTTTCTTT. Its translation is CASSQTPNSSTEAFF.

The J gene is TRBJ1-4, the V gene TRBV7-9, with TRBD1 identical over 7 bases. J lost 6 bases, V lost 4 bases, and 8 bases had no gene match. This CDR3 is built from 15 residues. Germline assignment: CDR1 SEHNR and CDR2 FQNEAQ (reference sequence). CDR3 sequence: CASSSRTGLYEKLFF. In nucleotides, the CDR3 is TGTGCCAGCAGCTCCCGGACAGGCCTGTATGAAAAACTGTTTTTT. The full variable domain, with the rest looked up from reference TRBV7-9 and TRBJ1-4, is DTGVSQNPRHKITKRGQNVTFRCDPISEHNRLYWYRQTLGQGPEFLTYFQNEAQLEKSRLLSDRFSAERPKGSFSTLEIQRTEQGDSAMYLCASSSRTGLYEKLFFGSGTQLSVL.

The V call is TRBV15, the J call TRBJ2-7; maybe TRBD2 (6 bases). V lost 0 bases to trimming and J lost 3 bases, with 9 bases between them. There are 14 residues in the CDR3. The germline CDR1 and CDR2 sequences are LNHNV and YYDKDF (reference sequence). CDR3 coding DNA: TGTGCCACCAGCAGAGATATGGGAGGCTACGAGCAGTACTTC. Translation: CATSRDMGGYEQYF.

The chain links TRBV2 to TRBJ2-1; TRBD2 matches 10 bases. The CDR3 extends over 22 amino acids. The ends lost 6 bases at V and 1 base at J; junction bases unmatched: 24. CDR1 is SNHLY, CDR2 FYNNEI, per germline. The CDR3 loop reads CASSEYRAGTSAHGGSYNEQFF. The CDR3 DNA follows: TGTGCCAGCAGCGAATATCGAGCCGGGACTAGCGCGCACGGCGGTTCCTACAATGAGCAGTTCTTC.

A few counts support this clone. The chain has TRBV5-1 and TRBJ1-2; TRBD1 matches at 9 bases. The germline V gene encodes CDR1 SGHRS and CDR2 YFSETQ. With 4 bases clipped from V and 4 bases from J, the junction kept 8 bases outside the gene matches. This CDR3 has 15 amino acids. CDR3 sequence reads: CASSLGTGWGYGYTF. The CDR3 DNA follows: TGCGCCAGCAGCCTGGGGACAGGGTGGGGCTATGGCTACACCTTC.

CDR3 nucleotides: TGTGCCAGCAGTTGGTCTGGGAGGGCCCGATCCTACGAGCAGTACTTC. It specifies CASSWSGRARSYEQYF. The chain couples TRBV6-5 to TRBJ2-7; 7 bases are shared with TRBD2. V was pared by 4 bases and J by 1 base, with 10 bases of the junction left unmatched. This CDR3 contains 16 residues. Per the germline V gene, CDR1 is MNHEY and CDR2 is SVGAGI.

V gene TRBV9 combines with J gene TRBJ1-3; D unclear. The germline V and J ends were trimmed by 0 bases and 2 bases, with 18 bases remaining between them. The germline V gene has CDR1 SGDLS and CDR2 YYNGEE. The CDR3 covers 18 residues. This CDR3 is CASSVEERGANPGNTIYF. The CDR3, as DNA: TGTGCCAGCAGCGTAGAGGAGCGGGGAGCTAACCCTGGAAACACCATATATTTT.

The CDR3 DNA reads as TGTGCCAGCAGCTTAAGGGGCAGCAATCAGCCCCAGCATTTT. Amino acids: CASSLRGSNQPQHF. This chain links TRBV11-3 with TRBJ1-5; possibly TRBD1 for D (5 bases). V was cut by 2 bases and J by 1 base, with 6 bases left in between. This CDR3 comprises 14 residues. The V gene's germline CDR1 is SGHNT and CDR2 YENEEA.

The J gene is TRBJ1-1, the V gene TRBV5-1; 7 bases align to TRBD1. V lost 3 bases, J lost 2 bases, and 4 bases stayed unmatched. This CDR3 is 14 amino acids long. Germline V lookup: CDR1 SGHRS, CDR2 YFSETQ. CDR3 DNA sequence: TGCGCCAGCAGCTCCAGGGGGGGTAACACTGAAGCTTTCTTT. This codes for CASSSRGGNTEAFF. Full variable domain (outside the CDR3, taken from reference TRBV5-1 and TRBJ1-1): KAGVTQTPRYLIKTRGQQVTLSCSPISGHRSVSWYQQTPGQGLQFLFEYFSETQRNKGNFPGRFSGRQFSNSRSEMNVSTLELGDSALYLCASSSRGGNTEAFFGQGTRLTVV.

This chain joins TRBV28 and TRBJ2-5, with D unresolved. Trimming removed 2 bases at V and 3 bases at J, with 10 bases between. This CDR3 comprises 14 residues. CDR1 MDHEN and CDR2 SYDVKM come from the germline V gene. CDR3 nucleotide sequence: TGTGCCAGCAGTTTAAACGGAATAGAAGAGACCCAGTACTTC. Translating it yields CASSLNGIEETQYF. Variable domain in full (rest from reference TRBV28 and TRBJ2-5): DVKVTQSSRYLVKRTGEKVFLECVQDMDHENMFWYRQDPGLGLRLIYFSYDVKMKEKGDIPEGYSVSREKKERFSLILESASTNQTSMYLCASSLNGIEETQYFGPGTRLLVL.

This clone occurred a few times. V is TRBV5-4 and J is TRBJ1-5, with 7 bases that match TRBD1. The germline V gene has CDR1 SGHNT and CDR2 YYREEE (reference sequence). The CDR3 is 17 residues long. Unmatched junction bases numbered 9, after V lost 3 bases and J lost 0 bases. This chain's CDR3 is CASSYPTRDSSNQPQHF. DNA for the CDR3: TGTGCCAGCAGCTATCCGACGCGGGACAGTAGCAATCAGCCCCAGCATTTT.

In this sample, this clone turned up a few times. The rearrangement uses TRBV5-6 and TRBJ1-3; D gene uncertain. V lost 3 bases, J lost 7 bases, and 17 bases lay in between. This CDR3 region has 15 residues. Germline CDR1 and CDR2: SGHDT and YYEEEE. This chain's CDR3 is CASSSGERRVNTIYF. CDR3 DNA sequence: TGTGCCAGCAGCTCTGGGGAAAGAAGAGTGAACACCATATATTTT.

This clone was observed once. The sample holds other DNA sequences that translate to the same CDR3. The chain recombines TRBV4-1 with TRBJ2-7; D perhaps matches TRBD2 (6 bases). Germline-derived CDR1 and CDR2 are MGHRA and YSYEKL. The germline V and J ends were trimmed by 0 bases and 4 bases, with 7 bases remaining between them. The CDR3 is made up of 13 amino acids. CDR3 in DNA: TGCGCCAGCAGCCAAGATGCGGGGTACGAGCAGTACTTC. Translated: CASSQDAGYEQYF.

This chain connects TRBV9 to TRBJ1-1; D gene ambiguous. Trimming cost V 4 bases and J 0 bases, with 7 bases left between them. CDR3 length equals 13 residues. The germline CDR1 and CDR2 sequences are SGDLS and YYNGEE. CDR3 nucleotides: TGTGCCAGCAGCCCTGATTTGAACACTGAAGCTTTCTTT. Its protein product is CASSPDLNTEAFF. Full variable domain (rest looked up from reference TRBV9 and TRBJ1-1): DSGVTQTPKHLITATGQRVTLRCSPRSGDLSVYWYQQSLDQGLQFLIQYYNGEERAKGNILERFSAQQFPDLHSELNLSSLELGDSALYFCASSPDLNTEAFFGQGTRLTVV.

CDR3: CASSYSIRYEQYF. DNA of the CDR3: TGTGCCAGCAGTTACTCGATAAGATACGAGCAGTACTTC. J is TRBJ2-7 and V is TRBV6-6; D not resolved. The CDR3 runs to 13 residues. V lost 0 bases, J lost 4 bases, and 7 bases lay in between. In germline, CDR1 is MNHNY, CDR2 SVGAGI (reference sequence).

The CDR3 coding sequence is TGCGCCAGCAGCCAACCACAGGGGGCATACGAGCAGTACTTC. This translates into CASSQPQGAYEQYF. The gene calls are TRBV4-1 and TRBJ2-7; 9 positions agree with TRBD1. V gave up 2 bases and J gave up 4 bases; unmatched junction bases: 3. Germline-derived CDR1 and CDR2 are MGHRA and YSYEKL. The CDR3 contains 14 residues.

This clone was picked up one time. In nucleotides, the CDR3 is TGTGCCAGCAGCCTCTTGGACAGGGGATACTACGAGCAGTACTTC. Amino acid sequence: CASSLLDRGYYEQYF. The chain employs TRBV5-5 and TRBJ2-7; TRBD1 matches at 9 bases. This CDR3 has 15 residues. Germline CDR1 and CDR2: SGHKS and YYEKEE (reference sequence). V trimming: 4 bases; J trimming: 3 bases; junction bases outside the gene matches: 8.

The CDR3 reads CASSPTGGKNQPQHF. CDR3 nucleotides: TGTGCCAGCAGTCCCACAGGGGGTAAGAATCAGCCCCAGCATTTT. The rearrangement links TRBV6-5 to TRBJ1-5, with 8 bases matching TRBD1. This CDR3 spans 15 amino acids. Trimming cost V 5 bases and J 4 bases; bases outside gene matches: 7. CDR1 is MNHEY, CDR2 SVGAGI, per germline.

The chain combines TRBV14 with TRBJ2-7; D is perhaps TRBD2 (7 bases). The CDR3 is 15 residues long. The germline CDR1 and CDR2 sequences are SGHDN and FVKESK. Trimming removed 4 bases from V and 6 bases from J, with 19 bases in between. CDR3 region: CASSPLGGASGEQYF. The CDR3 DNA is TGTGCCAGCAGCCCCCTGGGGGGGGCATCGGGCGAGCAGTACTTC.

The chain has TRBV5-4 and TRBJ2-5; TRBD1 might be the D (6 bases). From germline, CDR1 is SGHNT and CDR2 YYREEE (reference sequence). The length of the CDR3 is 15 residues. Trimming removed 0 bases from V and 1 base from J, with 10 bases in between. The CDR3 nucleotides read TGTGCCAGCAGCTTGGCCAGGGGTGGCCAAGAGACCCAGTACTTC. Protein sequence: CASSLARGGQETQYF.

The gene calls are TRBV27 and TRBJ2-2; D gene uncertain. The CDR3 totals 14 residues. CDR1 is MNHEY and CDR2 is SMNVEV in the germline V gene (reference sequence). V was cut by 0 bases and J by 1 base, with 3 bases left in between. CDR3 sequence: CASSLSRNTGELFF. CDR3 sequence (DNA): TGTGCCAGCAGTTTATCGAGGAACACCGGGGAGCTGTTTTTT.

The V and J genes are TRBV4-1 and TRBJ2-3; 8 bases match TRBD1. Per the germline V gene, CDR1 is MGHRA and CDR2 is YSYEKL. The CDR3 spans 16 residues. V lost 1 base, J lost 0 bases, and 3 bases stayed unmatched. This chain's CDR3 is CASSQAGTGSTDTQYF. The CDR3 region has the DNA TGCGCCAGCAGCCAAGCCGGGACAGGAAGCACAGATACGCAGTATTTT.

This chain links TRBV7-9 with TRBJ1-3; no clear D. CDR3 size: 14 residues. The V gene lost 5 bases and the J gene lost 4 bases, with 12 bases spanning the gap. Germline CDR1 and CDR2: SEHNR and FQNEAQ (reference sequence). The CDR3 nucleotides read TGTGCCAGCAGCCTCGCCGGGCTAGGAAACACCATATATTTT. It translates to CASSLAGLGNTIYF.

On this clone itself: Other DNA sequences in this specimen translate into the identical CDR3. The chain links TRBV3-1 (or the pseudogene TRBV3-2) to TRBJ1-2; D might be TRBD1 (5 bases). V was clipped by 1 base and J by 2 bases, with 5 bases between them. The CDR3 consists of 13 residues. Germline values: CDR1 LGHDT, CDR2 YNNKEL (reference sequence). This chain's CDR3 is CASSQGGNYGYTF. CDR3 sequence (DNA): TGTGCCAGCAGCCAAGGGGGGAACTATGGCTACACCTTC.

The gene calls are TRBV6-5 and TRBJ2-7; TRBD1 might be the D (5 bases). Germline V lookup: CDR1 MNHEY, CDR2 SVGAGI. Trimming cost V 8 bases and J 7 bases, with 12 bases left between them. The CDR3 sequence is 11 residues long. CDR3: CASEAGQEQYF. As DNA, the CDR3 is TGTGCCAGCGAGGCAGGGCAAGAGCAGTACTTC.

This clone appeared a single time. CDR3 sequence reads: CASSQDMGNANTIYF. The CDR3 region has the DNA TGCGCCAGCAGCCAAGATATGGGGAACGCGAACACCATATATTTT. This rearrangement joins TRBV4-3 to TRBJ1-3; no reliable D call. Germline CDR1 and CDR2: LGHNA and YSLEER. V lost 0 bases, J lost 7 bases, and 13 bases lay in between. CDR3 size: 15 residues.

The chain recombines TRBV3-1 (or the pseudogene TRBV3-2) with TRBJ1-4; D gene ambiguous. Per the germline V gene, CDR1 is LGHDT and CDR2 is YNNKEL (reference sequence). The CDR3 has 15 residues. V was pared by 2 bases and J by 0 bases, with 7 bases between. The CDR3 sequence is CASSQPQSTNEKLFF. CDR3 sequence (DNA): TGTGCCAGCAGCCAACCGCAGTCAACTAATGAAAAACTGTTTTTT.

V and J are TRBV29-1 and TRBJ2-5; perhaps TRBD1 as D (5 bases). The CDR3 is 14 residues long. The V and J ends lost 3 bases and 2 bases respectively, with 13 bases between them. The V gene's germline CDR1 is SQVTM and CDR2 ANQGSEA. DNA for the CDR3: TGCAGCGTTGAGGTTGGGGCCACTCAAGAGACCCAGTACTTC. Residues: CSVEVGATQETQYF.